What follows are 22 T cell receptor beta chains derived from one specimen sequenced in a study of technical replicates of blood from a few donors. Using immunoSEQ multiplex PCR, the repertoire was profiled, and TCRdb retains in-frame clones only, with some absent. The data show more than 65,000 clones, 85% to 95% seen once. Sequencing was performed on T cells isolated from PBMCs. Receptor source: a human donor in good health.

The chain combines TRBV9 with TRBJ1-2; D gene uncertain. V gave up 0 bases and J gave up 4 bases, with 13 bases separating them. Germline assignment: CDR1 SGDLS and CDR2 YYNGEE. This CDR3 spans 15 amino acids. CDR3 in DNA: TGTGCCAGCAGCGTAGAGGCGAGGAGGCTCTATGGCTACACCTTC. Translated, it gives CASSVEARRLYGYTF.

The chain carries TRBV5-8 and TRBJ1-1; weak D call: TRBD1 (6 bases). The CDR3 length is 13 residues. Trimming pared 7 bases from V and 7 bases from J, leaving 17 bases between. From germline, CDR1 is SGHTS and CDR2 YDEGEE. CDR3 bases: TGTGCCAGCGGAAAGTGGACAGTCAGTGAAGCTTTCTTT. It is translated as CASGKWTVSEAFF.

The chain carries TRBV6-5 and TRBJ1-1; D may be TRBD1 (5 bases). Germline V CDR1 and CDR2: MNHEY, SVGAGI. The CDR3 is 14 residues long. V was trimmed by 4 bases and J by 1 base, leaving 10 bases between them. In nucleotides, the CDR3 is TGTGCCAGCAGTTTTGGGCAGGGGAACACTGAAGCTTTCTTT. Translated: CASSFGQGNTEAFF.

The table lists this clone with a few counts. The chain joins TRBV5-4 to TRBJ2-7, with 12 positions matching TRBD2. V gave up 4 bases and J gave up 5 bases; unmatched junction bases: 7. The CDR3 contains 15 residues. Germline assignment: CDR1 SGHNT and CDR2 YYREEE (reference sequence). The CDR3: CASSIGLAGQNEQYF. The CDR3 bases are TGTGCCAGCAGCATAGGACTAGCGGGACAGAACGAGCAGTACTTC.

The chain combines TRBV4-2 with TRBJ2-3; D is perhaps TRBD2 (5 bases). V lost 0 bases and J lost 1, with 11 bases in between. CDR1 and CDR2 (germline): LGHNA, YNFKEQ. This CDR3 contains 16 residues. The chain's CDR3 is CASSQDSEGGTDTQYF. The CDR3 DNA reads TGTGCCAGCAGCCAAGATTCAGAGGGTGGCACAGATACGCAGTATTTT.

V usage is TRBV7-2 and J usage is TRBJ2-1, with a tentative D call TRBD2 (5 bases). Germline values: CDR1 SGHTA, CDR2 FQGNSA. This CDR3 has 15 amino acids. V was clipped by 0 bases and J by 5 bases, with 11 bases between them. The CDR3 nucleotides are TGTGCCAGCAGCTTAGCCTCCGGGGAAAACAATGAGCAGTTCTTC. It yields the protein CASSLASGENNEQFF.

V is TRBV21-1 and J is TRBJ1-1; the tabulated D call, TRBD1, remains unverified against the DNA. TRBV21-1 is a known pseudogene. The CDR3 has 17 residues. The CDR3 is CASSKGSRLRMNTEAFF. CDR3 coding DNA: TGTGCCAGCAGCAAAGGAAGCAGGTTAAGGATGAACACTGAAGCTTTCTTT.

The rearrangement joins TRBV27 to TRBJ2-1; TRBD2 agrees at 7 bases. The CDR3 sequence is 15 residues long. Losses at the gene ends were 8 bases for V and 4 bases for J; bases not matched to a gene: 11. The V gene's germline CDR1 is MNHEY and CDR2 SMNVEV (reference sequence). The CDR3, as DNA: TGTGCCAGCGTGGTAGCGGGTGAGGGGTACAATGAGCAGTTCTTC. Amino acid sequence: CASVVAGEGYNEQFF.

The chain employs TRBV2 and TRBJ1-2; D perhaps matches TRBD1 (5 bases). The germline V gene encodes CDR1 SNHLY and CDR2 FYNNEI. This CDR3 is built from 14 residues. Between the trimmed V and J ends, which lost 7 bases and 2 bases, there was a span of 14 bases. The CDR3 here is CASTRQTFNYGYTF. The CDR3 DNA sequence: TGTGCCAGCACAAGACAGACCTTCAACTATGGCTACACCTTC.

The gene calls are TRBV11-2 and TRBJ2-1, with TRBD2 identical over 12 bases. This CDR3 comprises 15 residues. CDR1 and CDR2 (germline): SGHAT, FQNNGV. The J segment lost 9 bases and the V segment lost 1 base, leaving 4 bases of the junction unmatched. The CDR3 nucleotides are TGTGCCAGCAGCTTAGCGACTAGCGGGAGCGTTGAGCAGTTCTTC. Amino acids: CASSLATSGSVEQFF.

V usage is TRBV7-3 and J usage is TRBJ2-7, with no clear D. Germline-derived CDR1 and CDR2 are SGHTA and FQGTGA. Trimming pared 6 bases from V and 2 bases from J, leaving 17 bases between. The CDR3 loop spans 15 amino acids. CDR3 sequence reads: CASSLHFSTPYEQYF. Here the CDR3 DNA reads TGTGCCAGCAGTTTACACTTTTCGACACCCTACGAGCAGTACTTC.

The genes are TRBV7-2 and TRBJ2-4; TRBD2 agrees at 11 bases. Germline V lookup: CDR1 SGHTA, CDR2 FQGNSA. V dropped 3 bases and J dropped 1; count of bases not matched to a gene: 5. The CDR3 covers 17 residues. The CDR3 nucleotides are TGTGCCAGCAGCTTCATAGCGGGAGGGCCGGCCAAAAACATTCAGTACTTC. This sequence encodes CASSFIAGGPAKNIQYF.

The rearrangement joins TRBV19 to TRBJ2-5; perhaps TRBD2 as D (6 bases). V was shortened by 8 bases and J by 5 bases, with 18 bases between the two germline ends. Germline CDR1 reads LNHDA; CDR2 reads SQIVND (reference sequence). This CDR3 comprises 14 residues. The CDR3 is CASGSLGLGETQYF. CDR3 bases: TGTGCCAGTGGAAGCCTGGGACTTGGGGAGACCCAGTACTTC.

This clone has a single count. The genes are TRBV11-2 and TRBJ2-5; D possibly corresponds to TRBD1 (5 bases). This CDR3 spans 16 amino acids. The ends were cut back, 0 bases at V and 1 base at J, with 12 bases in the middle. Germline assignment: CDR1 SGHAT and CDR2 FQNNGV. CDR3 DNA sequence: TGTGCCAGCAGCTTAGATAATAGGGGCCGCCAAGAGACCCAGTACTTC. This codes for CASSLDNRGRQETQYF.

The chain combines TRBV5-1 with TRBJ2-1, with D perhaps TRBD2 (6 bases). With 1 base removed from V and 2 bases from J, the gap between germline ends came to 7 bases. Germline loops: CDR1 SGHRS, CDR2 YFSETQ. CDR3 length: 14 residues. For the CDR3, the DNA is TGCGCCAGCAGCTTGCGGGAGACCTACAATGAGCAGTTCTTC. Translating it yields CASSLRETYNEQFF.

This chain connects TRBV5-1 to TRBJ2-2; 7 bases align to TRBD1. This CDR3 has 16 residues. V gave up 4 bases and J gave up 1 base; unmatched junction bases: 7. Germline V CDR1 and CDR2: SGHRS, YFSETQ. Here the CDR3 DNA reads TGCGCCAGCAGCGTTACAGGGGAACTGAACACCGGGGAGCTGTTTTTT. Translation gives CASSVTGELNTGELFF. Drawing the rest from reference TRBV5-1 and TRBJ2-2, the complete variable domain is KAGVTQTPRYLIKTRGQQVTLSCSPISGHRSVSWYQQTPGQGLQFLFEYFSETQRNKGNFPGRFSGRQFSNSRSEMNVSTLELGDSALYLCASSVTGELNTGELFFGEGSRLTVL.

This chain links TRBV15 with TRBJ2-3; 9 bases match TRBD1. CDR3 length: 14 amino acids. Germline-derived CDR1 and CDR2 are LNHNV and YYDKDF (reference sequence). V lost 5 bases to trimming and J lost 6 bases; unmatched junction nucleotides: 6. The CDR3 DNA reads TGTGCCACCAGCGGGGACAGGGAGAAGGATACGCAGTATTTT. It codes for CATSGDREKDTQYF.

CDR3 in amino acids: CASKQGNGNQPQHF. CDR3 coding DNA: TGTGCCAGCAAACAGGGCAACGGCAATCAGCCCCAGCATTTT. The chain carries TRBV27 and TRBJ1-5, with a weak D call TRBD1 (6 bases). The germline V gene encodes CDR1 MNHEY and CDR2 SMNVEV (reference sequence). CDR3 length equals 14 residues. Trimming pared 7 bases from V and 2 bases from J, leaving 12 bases between.

This rearrangement joins TRBV5-1 to TRBJ2-3; 9 bases agree with TRBD2. The germline gives CDR1 SGHRS, CDR2 YFSETQ. V shed 4 bases, J shed 3 bases, and the junction held 3 bases outside the gene matches. The CDR3 extends over 14 amino acids. CDR3: CASSVLAGTDTQYF. CDR3 in DNA: TGCGCCAGCAGCGTGCTAGCGGGAACAGATACGCAGTATTTT.

The chain uses TRBV19 and TRBJ1-1, with D unclear. CDR3 length equals 15 residues. The V gene's germline CDR1 is LNHDA and CDR2 SQIVND (reference sequence). Trimming removed 1 base from V and 5 bases from J, with 14 bases in between. CDR3 bases: TGTGCCAGTAGTATAGGCCCTGAGGCCTGGACTGAAGCTTTCTTT. Its protein is CASSIGPEAWTEAFF.

Here the CDR3 reads CASSRRPSGETYEQYF. The CDR3 coding sequence is TGTGCCAGCAGCCGCCGACCAAGCGGGGAAACCTACGAGCAGTACTTC. This sequence joins TRBV7-2 and TRBJ2-7; 7 bases are a match to TRBD2. This CDR3 is built from 16 residues. The germline V gene encodes CDR1 SGHTA and CDR2 FQGNSA. V lost 5 bases to trimming and J lost 2 bases; unmatched junction nucleotides: 12.

Only one count was recorded for this clone. The chain joins TRBV11-3 to TRBJ2-2; tentatively, D is TRBD2 (6 bases). The CDR3 has 17 amino acids. Germline-derived CDR1 and CDR2 are SGHNT and YENEEA. V shed 0 bases and J shed 5 bases, with 16 bases lying between them. CDR3 amino acids: CASSLDEVGGWTGELFF. The DNA for the CDR3 is TGTGCCAGCAGCTTAGACGAAGTGGGGGGTTGGACCGGGGAGCTGTTTTTT.